This T cell receptor (beta chain) comes out of a study of T cell repertoires in cytomegalovirus infection. Across the study: Public TCR beta signatures provided an indication of both CMV infection and a matching HLA type.

V was shortened by 6 bases and J by 6 bases, with 8 bases between the two germline ends. The CDR3 is made up of 11 amino acids. Germline lookup yields CDR1 LNHDA and CDR2 SQIVND (reference sequence). TCRdb reanalysed the reads using MiXCR and keeps one entry per CDR3 protein. The sample contains around 490,000 distinct CDR3 sequences, more than 25% of which appear only once. Comments on this clonotype: Its antigen is undetermined.

Findings and limits, study-wide: Dominating the ex vivo response were TCR beta clonotypes that were CMV-specific and HLA-C-restricted.

The V gene is TRBV19, the J gene TRBJ1-1; D gene unclear. The sequenced material came from PBMCs. This sequence was found in a human donor in good health (CMV status not recorded). Some clones in this sample may be carry-over from other donors' samples. CDR3 amino acids: CASRTSAEAFF. In DNA form, the CDR3 reads TGTGCCAGTAGGACTTCCGCTGAAGCTTTCTTT.